Sequencing of this T cell receptor beta chain was carried out in a study of T cell repertoires in cytomegalovirus infection. About the research overall: In public TCR beta signatures, there were indications of both CMV infection and matching HLA type.

TCRdb re-analysed the reads in MiXCR, keeping a single row per CDR3 protein. The sample lists about 400,000 distinct CDR3 sequences, 18% seen once, with 8.7% in the top ten. In this sample, this clonotype turned up many times. Its antigen is currently unknown. CDR3 length: 13 amino acids. Germline V gives CDR1 ENHRY, CDR2 SYGVKD. V lost 6 bases to trimming and J lost 4 bases, with 11 bases between them. General study points: HLA-C-restricted TCR beta clonotypes specific for CMV led the ex vivo response. Public TCR beta family frequency separated CMV-and-HLA carriers, including in an independent cohort.

This clonotype was obtained from a human donor in good health (CMV status not recorded). Some clones in this sample may be carry-over from other donors' samples. The gene calls are TRBV10-3 and TRBJ2-3; no firm D call. Sequencing was carried out using PBMCs. The CDR3 DNA reads TGTGCCATCAGGATCCGATCGGCAGATACGCAGTATTTT. This sequence encodes CAIRIRSADTQYF.